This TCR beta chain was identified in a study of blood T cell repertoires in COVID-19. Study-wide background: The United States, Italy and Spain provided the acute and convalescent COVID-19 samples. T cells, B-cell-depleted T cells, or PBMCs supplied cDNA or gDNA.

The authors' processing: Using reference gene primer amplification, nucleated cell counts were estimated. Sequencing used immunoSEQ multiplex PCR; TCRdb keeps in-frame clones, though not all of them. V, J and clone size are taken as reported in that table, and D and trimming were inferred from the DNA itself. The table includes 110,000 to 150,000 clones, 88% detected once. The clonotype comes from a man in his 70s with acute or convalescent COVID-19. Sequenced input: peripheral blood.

This CDR3 reads CASSLGQGAKSYEQYF. CDR3 coding DNA: TGTGCCAGCAGCCTAGGACAGGGGGCTAAGTCCTACGAGCAGTACTTC. The J gene is TRBJ2-7, the V gene TRBV28; 11 nucleotides align to TRBD1. This CDR3 is built from 16 residues. Trimming at V came to 6 bases and at J to 1 base, leaving 8 bases not matched to a gene. The germline V gene encodes CDR1 MDHEN and CDR2 SYDVKM.